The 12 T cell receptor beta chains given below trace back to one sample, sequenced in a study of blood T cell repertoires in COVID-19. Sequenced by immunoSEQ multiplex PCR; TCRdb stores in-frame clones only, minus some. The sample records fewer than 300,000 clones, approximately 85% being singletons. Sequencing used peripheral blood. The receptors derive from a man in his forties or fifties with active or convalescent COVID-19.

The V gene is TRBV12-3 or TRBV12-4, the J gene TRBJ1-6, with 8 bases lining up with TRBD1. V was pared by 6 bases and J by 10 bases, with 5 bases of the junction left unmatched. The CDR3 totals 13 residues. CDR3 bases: TGTGCCAGCAGCCCGGACAGGGCATCACCCCTCCACTTT. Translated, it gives CASSPDRASPLHF.

The CDR3: CASSFGTGRSGGYTF. CDR3 DNA: TGTGCCAGCAGCTTCGGGACAGGGAGGTCGGGTGGCTACACCTTC. The V and J genes are TRBV5-6 and TRBJ1-2, with 9 positions matching TRBD1. The germline V gene encodes CDR1 SGHDT and CDR2 YYEEEE. The CDR3 is 15 residues long. V was clipped by 2 bases and J by 7 bases; unmatched bases: 9.

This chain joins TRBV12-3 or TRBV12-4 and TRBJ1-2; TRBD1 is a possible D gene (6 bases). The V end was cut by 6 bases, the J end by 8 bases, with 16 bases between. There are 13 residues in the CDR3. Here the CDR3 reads CASSLQGTAGYTF. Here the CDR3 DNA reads TGTGCCAGCAGCCTACAGGGTACTGCGGGCTACACCTTC.

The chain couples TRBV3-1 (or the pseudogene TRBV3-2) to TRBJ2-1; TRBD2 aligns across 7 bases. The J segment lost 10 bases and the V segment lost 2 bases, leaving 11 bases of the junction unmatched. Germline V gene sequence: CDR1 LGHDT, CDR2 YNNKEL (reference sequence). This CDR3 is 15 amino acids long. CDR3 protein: CASSQPHRGVWEQFF. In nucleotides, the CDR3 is TGTGCCAGCAGCCAACCCCATCGGGGGGTTTGGGAGCAGTTCTTC.

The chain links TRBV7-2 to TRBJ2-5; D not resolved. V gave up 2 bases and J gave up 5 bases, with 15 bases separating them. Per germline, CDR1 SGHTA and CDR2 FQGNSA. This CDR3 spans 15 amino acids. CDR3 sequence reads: CASSLSRRSGETQYF. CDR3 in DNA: TGTGCCAGCAGCTTAAGTCGTCGGAGTGGCGAGACCCAGTACTTC.

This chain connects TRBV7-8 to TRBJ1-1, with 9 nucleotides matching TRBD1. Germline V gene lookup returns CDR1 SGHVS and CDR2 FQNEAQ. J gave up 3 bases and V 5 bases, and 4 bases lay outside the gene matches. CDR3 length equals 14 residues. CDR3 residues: CASSPRQGDTEAFF. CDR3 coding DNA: TGTGCCAGCAGCCCGAGACAGGGGGACACTGAAGCTTTCTTT.

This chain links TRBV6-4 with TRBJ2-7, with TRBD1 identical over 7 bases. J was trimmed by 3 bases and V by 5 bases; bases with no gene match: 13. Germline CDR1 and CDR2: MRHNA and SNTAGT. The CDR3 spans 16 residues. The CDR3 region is CASSTGENPRSYEQYF. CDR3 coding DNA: TGTGCCAGCAGTACAGGGGAGAACCCAAGAAGCTACGAGCAGTACTTC.

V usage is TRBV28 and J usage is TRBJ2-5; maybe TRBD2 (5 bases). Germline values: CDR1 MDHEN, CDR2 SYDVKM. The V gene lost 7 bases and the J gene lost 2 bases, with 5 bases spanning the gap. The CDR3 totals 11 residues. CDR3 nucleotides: TGTGCCAGCACGGGGCAAGAGACCCAGTACTTC. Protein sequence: CASTGQETQYF.

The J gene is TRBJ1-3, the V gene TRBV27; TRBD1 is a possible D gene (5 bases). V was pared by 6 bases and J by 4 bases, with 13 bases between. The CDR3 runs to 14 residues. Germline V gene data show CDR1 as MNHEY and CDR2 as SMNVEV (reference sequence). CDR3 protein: CASSSDSRGNTIYF. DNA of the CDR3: TGTGCCAGCAGCAGCGACAGCCGAGGAAACACCATATATTTT.

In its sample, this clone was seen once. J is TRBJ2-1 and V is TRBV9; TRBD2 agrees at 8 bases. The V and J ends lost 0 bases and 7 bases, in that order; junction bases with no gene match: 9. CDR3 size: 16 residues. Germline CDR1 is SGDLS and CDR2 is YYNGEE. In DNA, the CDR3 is TGTGCCAGCAGCGTAGGTGGTAGCGGGATGGGTAATGAGCAGTTCTTC. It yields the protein CASSVGGSGMGNEQFF.

The CDR3 nucleotides are TGTGCCAGCAGCCCCCGGGACAGGCTTAACACTGAAGCTTTCTTT. It specifies CASSPRDRLNTEAFF. The V gene is TRBV6-2 or TRBV6-3, the J gene TRBJ1-1; 8 bases map to TRBD1. This CDR3 contains 15 residues. After removal of 6 bases from V and 2 bases from J, the junction contained 8 bases not matched to a gene. Germline CDR1 MNHEY, CDR2 SVGEGT.

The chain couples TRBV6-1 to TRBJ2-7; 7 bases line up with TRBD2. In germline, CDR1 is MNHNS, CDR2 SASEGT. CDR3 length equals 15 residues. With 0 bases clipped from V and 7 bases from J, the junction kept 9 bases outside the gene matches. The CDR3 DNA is TGTGCCAGCAGTGAAGCCGGGACTACCCCAGGGGAGCAGTACTTC. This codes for CASSEAGTTPGEQYF.